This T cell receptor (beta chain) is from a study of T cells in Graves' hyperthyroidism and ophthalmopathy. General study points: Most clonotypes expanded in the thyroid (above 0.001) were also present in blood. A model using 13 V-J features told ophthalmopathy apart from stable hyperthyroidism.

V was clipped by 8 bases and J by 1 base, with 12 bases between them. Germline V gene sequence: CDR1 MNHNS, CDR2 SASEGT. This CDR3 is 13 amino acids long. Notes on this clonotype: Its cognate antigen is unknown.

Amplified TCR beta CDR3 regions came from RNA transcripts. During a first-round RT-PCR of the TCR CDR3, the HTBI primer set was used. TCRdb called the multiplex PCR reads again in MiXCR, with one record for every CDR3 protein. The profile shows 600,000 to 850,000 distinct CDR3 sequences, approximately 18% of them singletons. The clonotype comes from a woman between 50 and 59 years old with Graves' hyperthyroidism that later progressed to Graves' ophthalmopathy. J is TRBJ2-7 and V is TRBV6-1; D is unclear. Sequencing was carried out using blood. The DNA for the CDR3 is TGTGCCAGCTCCAAGGACGGTTCCTACGAGCAGTACTTC. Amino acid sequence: CASSKDGSYEQYF.